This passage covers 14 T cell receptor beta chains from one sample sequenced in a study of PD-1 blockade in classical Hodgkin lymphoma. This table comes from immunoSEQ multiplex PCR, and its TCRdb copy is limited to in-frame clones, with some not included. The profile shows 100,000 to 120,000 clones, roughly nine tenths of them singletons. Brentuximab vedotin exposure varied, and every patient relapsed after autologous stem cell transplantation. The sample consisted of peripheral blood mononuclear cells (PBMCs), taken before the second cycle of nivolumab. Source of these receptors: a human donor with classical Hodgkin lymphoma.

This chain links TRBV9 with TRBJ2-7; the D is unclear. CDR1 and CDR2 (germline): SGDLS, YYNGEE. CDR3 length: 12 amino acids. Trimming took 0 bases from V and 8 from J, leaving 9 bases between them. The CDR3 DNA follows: TGTGCCAGCAGCGTAGCTTCGTCCAAGCAGTACTTC. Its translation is CASSVASSKQYF.

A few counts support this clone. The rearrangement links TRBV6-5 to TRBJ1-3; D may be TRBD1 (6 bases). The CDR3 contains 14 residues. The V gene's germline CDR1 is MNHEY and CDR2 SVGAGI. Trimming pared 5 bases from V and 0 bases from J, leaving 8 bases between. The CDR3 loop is CASSGGTSGNTIYF. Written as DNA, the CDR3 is TGTGCCAGCAGTGGGGGCACCTCTGGAAACACCATATATTTT.

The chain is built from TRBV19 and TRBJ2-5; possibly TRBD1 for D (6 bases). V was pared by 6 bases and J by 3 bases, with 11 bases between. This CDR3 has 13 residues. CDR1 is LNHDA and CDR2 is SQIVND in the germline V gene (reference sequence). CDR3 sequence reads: CASSQGIKETQYF. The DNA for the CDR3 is TGTGCCAGTAGCCAGGGGATTAAAGAGACCCAGTACTTC.

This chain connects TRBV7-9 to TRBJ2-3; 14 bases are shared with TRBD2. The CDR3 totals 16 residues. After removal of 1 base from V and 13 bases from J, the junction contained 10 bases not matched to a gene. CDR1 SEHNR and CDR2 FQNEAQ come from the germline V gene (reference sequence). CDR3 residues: CASSLGGGTSGRREYF. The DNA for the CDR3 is TGTGCCAGCAGCTTAGGAGGGGGGACTAGCGGGAGAAGGGAGTATTTT.

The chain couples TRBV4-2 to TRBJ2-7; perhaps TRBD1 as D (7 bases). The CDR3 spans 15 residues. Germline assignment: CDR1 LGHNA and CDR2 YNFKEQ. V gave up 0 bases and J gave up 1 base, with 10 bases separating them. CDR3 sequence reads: CASSQERDRSYEQYF. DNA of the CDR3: TGTGCCAGCAGCCAAGAGCGGGACAGATCCTACGAGCAGTACTTC.

In DNA form, the CDR3 reads TGTGCCTGGAGTGTCGGATTAGCGGGCACTAGCACAGATACGCAGTATTTT. Residues: CAWSVGLAGTSTDTQYF. The chain joins TRBV30 to TRBJ2-3; 7 bases match TRBD2. The germline V gene encodes CDR1 GTSNPN and CDR2 SVGIG (reference sequence). The CDR3 is 17 amino acids. V shed 0 bases and J 0 bases; nucleotides not matched to a gene: 9. Combining the CDR3 with reference TRBV30 and TRBJ2-3 gives the whole variable domain SQTIHQWPATLVQPVGSPLSLECTVEGTSNPNLYWYRQAAGRGLQLLFYSVGIGQISSEVPQNLSASRPQDRQFILSSKKLLLSDSGFYLCAWSVGLAGTSTDTQYFGPGTRLTVL.

CDR3 amino acids: CAWRADRGRSGEQYF. The CDR3 bases are TGTGCCTGGAGGGCCGACAGGGGGAGGTCTGGCGAGCAGTACTTC. The chain recombines TRBV30 with TRBJ2-7, with 9 bases fitting TRBD1. V lost 3 bases, J lost 6 bases, and 12 bases stayed unmatched. Germline V lookup: CDR1 GTSNPN, CDR2 SVGIG (reference sequence). This CDR3 is built from 15 residues.

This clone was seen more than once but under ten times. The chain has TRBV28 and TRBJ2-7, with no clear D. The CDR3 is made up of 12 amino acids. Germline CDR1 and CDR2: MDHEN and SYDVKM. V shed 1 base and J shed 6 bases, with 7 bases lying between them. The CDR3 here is CASSLLWGEQYF. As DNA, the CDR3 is TGTGCCAGCAGTTTATTATGGGGCGAGCAGTACTTC.

CDR3 sequence (DNA): TGTGCCAGTAGTCCCCGGACGGGGATGGCTGAAGCTTTCTTT. Translating it yields CASSPRTGMAEAFF. The genes are TRBV19 and TRBJ1-1, with D unclear. In germline, CDR1 is LNHDA, CDR2 SQIVND (reference sequence). The CDR3 is made up of 14 amino acids. V was shortened by 5 bases and J by 6 bases, with 16 bases between the two germline ends.

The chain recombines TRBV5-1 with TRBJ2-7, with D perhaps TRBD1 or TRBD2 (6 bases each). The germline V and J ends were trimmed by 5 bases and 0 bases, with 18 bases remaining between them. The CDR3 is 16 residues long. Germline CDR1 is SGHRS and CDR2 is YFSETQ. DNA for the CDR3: TGCGCCAGCAGACAGGCCCCGGGGGCCTACTCCTACGAGCAGTACTTC. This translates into CASRQAPGAYSYEQYF. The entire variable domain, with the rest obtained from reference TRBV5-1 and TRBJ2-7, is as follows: KAGVTQTPRYLIKTRGQQVTLSCSPISGHRSVSWYQQTPGQGLQFLFEYFSETQRNKGNFPGRFSGRQFSNSRSEMNVSTLELGDSALYLCASRQAPGAYSYEQYFGPGTRLTVT.

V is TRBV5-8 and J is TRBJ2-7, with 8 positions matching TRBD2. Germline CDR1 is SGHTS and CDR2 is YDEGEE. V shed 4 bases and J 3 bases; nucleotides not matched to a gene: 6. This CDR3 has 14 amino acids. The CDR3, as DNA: TGTGCCAGCAGCGGGGACGGGGGGGTCTACGAGCAGTACTTC. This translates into CASSGDGGVYEQYF.

The CDR3 coding sequence is TGTGCCAGCAGCGCTATCGGACAGGGAGAATATGGCTACACCTTC. Translating it yields CASSAIGQGEYGYTF. This chain links TRBV9 with TRBJ1-2; 8 nucleotides match TRBD1. This CDR3 has 15 amino acids. V lost 3 bases and J lost 5; bases outside the gene matches: 9. Germline V CDR1 and CDR2: SGDLS, YYNGEE.

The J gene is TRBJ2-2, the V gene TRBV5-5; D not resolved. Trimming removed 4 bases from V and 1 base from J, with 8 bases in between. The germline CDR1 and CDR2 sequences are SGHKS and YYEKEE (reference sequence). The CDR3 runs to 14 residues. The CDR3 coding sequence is TGTGCCAGCAGCCCGGTAGGGAACACCGGGGAGCTGTTTTTT. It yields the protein CASSPVGNTGELFF.

The CDR3 region is CASRETGGSNQPQHF. In DNA, the CDR3 is TGTGCCAGTAGAGAGACAGGCGGTAGCAATCAGCCCCAGCATTTT. The chain carries TRBV19 and TRBJ1-5; D possibly corresponds to TRBD1 (6 bases). Trimming took 6 bases from V and 0 from J, leaving 12 bases between them. From germline, CDR1 is LNHDA and CDR2 SQIVND (reference sequence). The CDR3 has 15 residues.